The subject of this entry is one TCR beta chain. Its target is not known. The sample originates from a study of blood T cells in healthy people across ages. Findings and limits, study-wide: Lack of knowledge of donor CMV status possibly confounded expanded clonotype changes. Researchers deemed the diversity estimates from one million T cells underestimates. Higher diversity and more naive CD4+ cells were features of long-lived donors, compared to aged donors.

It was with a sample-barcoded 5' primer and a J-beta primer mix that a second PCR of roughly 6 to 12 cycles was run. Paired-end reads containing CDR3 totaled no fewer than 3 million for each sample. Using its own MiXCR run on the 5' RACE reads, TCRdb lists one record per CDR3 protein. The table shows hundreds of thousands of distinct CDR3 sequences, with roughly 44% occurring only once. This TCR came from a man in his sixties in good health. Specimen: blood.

The chain's CDR3 is CASSEAFAGDTEAFF. CDR3 nucleotides: TGTGCCAGCAGTGAAGCTTTCGCGGGGGACACTGAAGCTTTCTTT. The V call is TRBV6-1, the J call TRBJ1-1; a weak D match, TRBD1 (5 bases). Trimming left V 0 bases short and J 3 bases short, with 11 bases between. The CDR3 sequence is 15 residues long. Germline V gene sequence: CDR1 MNHNS, CDR2 SASEGT.